These 27 T cell receptor beta chains were sequenced from one sample in a study of blood T cell repertoires in COVID-19. Repertoires were generated with immunoSEQ multiplex PCR, while TCRdb's copy carries only in-frame clones and drops some. The repertoire consists of about 76,000 clones, with around 85% occurring once and the leading ten covering approximately 8%. What was sequenced was peripheral blood. These receptor sequences come from a man aged 25 to 45 with acute or convalescent COVID-19.

The V gene is TRBV30, the J gene TRBJ1-4; unclear D gene. The germline CDR1 and CDR2 sequences are GTSNPN and SVGIG (reference sequence). V lost 0 bases to trimming and J lost 6 bases, with 5 bases between them. The CDR3 is 12 amino acids. CDR3 bases: TGTGCCTGGAGTGTTCCGGATGAAAAACTGTTTTTT. As protein: CAWSVPDEKLFF.

The chain employs TRBV19 and TRBJ1-6; D gene uncertain. V was shortened by 3 bases and J by 7 bases, with 10 bases between the two germline ends. Germline values: CDR1 LNHDA, CDR2 SQIVND (reference sequence). This CDR3 is built from 14 residues. The CDR3 nucleotides read TGTGCCAGTAGTATGAGTGGGCAGAATTCACCCCTCCACTTT. Protein sequence: CASSMSGQNSPLHF. Complete variable domain (other parts from reference TRBV19 and TRBJ1-6): DGGITQSPKYLFRKEGQNVTLSCEQNLNHDAMYWYRQDPGQGLRLIYYSQIVNDFQKGDIAEGYSVSREKKESFPLTVTSAQKNPTAFYLCASSMSGQNSPLHFGNGTRLTVT.

The CDR3 loop reads CASSESVVLETQYF. The CDR3 DNA sequence: TGCGCCAGCAGCGAGTCCGTAGTATTAGAGACCCAGTACTTC. V is TRBV5-1 and J is TRBJ2-5; unclear D gene. Germline V lookup: CDR1 SGHRS, CDR2 YFSETQ. The CDR3 covers 14 residues. The ends were cut back, 4 bases at V and 4 bases at J, with 14 bases in the middle.

J is TRBJ2-2 and V is TRBV6-4; D possibly corresponds to TRBD2 (5 bases). The CDR3 is 15 amino acids. The germline V gene encodes CDR1 MRHNA and CDR2 SNTAGT. V lost 8 bases to trimming and J lost 0 bases, with 13 bases between them. CDR3: CASRTAFPNTGELFF. The CDR3 DNA reads TGTGCCAGCCGGACTGCTTTTCCGAACACCGGGGAGCTGTTTTTT.

The rearrangement joins TRBV5-1 to TRBJ1-1, with D possibly being TRBD1 (5 bases). Germline-derived CDR1 and CDR2 are SGHRS and YFSETQ. CDR3 length equals 14 residues. The V end lost 7 bases, the J end lost 0 bases, and 13 bases lay between the germline ends. Written as DNA, the CDR3 is TGCGCCAGCCGGCCCGGGGGACTGAACACTGAAGCTTTCTTT. Translation: CASRPGGLNTEAFF.

The genes are TRBV30 and TRBJ1-1; no clear D. Germline V lookup: CDR1 GTSNPN, CDR2 SVGIG (reference sequence). Trimming cost V 0 bases and J 0 bases, with 11 bases left between them. The CDR3 runs 15 residues. The CDR3 here is CAWSVLSLLNTEAFF. The CDR3 DNA is TGTGCCTGGAGTGTACTAAGCCTATTGAACACTGAAGCTTTCTTT.

The V and J genes are TRBV28 and TRBJ2-7, with TRBD2 matching over 9 bases. This CDR3 is built from 14 residues. Germline V lookup: CDR1 MDHEN, CDR2 SYDVKM. V lost 6 bases to trimming and J lost 2 bases; unmatched junction nucleotides: 5. The CDR3, as DNA: TGTGCCAGCAGCCCGGGACTAGCTACCTACGAGCAGTACTTC. This encodes CASSPGLATYEQYF.

The table lists this clone with a count of one. The gene calls are TRBV2 and TRBJ1-6; 8 bases line up with TRBD1. V shed 4 bases and J 8 bases; nucleotides not matched to a gene: 7. CDR3 size: 15 residues. Germline V gene data show CDR1 as SNHLY and CDR2 as FYNNEI. The CDR3 loop is CASSVRGQDYSPLHF. CDR3 sequence (DNA): TGTGCCAGCAGTGTGAGGGGACAGGATTATTCACCCCTCCACTTT.

This clone counts as medium-sized. In the same sample, other DNA sequences code for this CDR3. The genes are TRBV28 and TRBJ2-7, with D possibly matching TRBD1 (5 bases). Germline assignment: CDR1 MDHEN and CDR2 SYDVKM. This CDR3 contains 12 residues. V lost 7 bases and J lost 4, with 11 bases in between. The CDR3 region is CASKRGSYEQYF. CDR3 nucleotide sequence: TGTGCCAGCAAAAGGGGTAGTTACGAGCAGTACTTC.

The chain joins TRBV20-1 to TRBJ2-5; maybe TRBD1 (6 bases). CDR3 length: 12 residues. Germline lookup yields CDR1 DFQATT and CDR2 SNEGSKA (reference sequence). Trimming stripped 3 bases from V and 4 bases from J, with 9 bases between. DNA of the CDR3: TGCAGTGCTAGTGGGGACACAGAGACCCAGTACTTC. As protein: CSASGDTETQYF.

In its sample, this clone was seen once. J is TRBJ2-7 and V is TRBV21-1; the D call of TRBD2 is as the table states it, not checked on the DNA. TRBV21-1 is an annotated pseudogene. This CDR3 has 14 residues. Here the CDR3 reads CASSKYDGKYEQYF. In DNA, the CDR3 is TGTGCCAGCAGCAAATATGACGGGAAGTACGAGCAGTACTTC.

This sequence joins TRBV7-8 and TRBJ2-1, with D maybe TRBD2 (7 bases). The CDR3 consists of 16 residues. The germline V and J ends were trimmed by 4 bases and 8 bases, with 21 bases remaining between them. Germline-derived CDR1 and CDR2 are SGHVS and FQNEAQ. The CDR3 region has the DNA TGTGCCAGCAGCTCTAAGGGGGAGGGCCGTCGGGATGAGCAGTTCTTC. It codes for CASSSKGEGRRDEQFF.

This clone showed up just a few times. V is TRBV4-2 and J is TRBJ2-1; D is possibly TRBD2 (5 bases). Trimming shortened V by 4 bases and J by 6 bases, and 13 bases separated the two germline ends. From germline, CDR1 is LGHNA and CDR2 YNFKEQ. CDR3 length: 14 amino acids. The CDR3 DNA is TGTGCCAGCAGCCGCGCACTAGAGGCCAATGAGCAGTTCTTC. Protein product: CASSRALEANEQFF.

The rearrangement uses TRBV19 and TRBJ2-1; 8 nucleotides agree with TRBD2. Germline CDR1 is LNHDA and CDR2 is SQIVND (reference sequence). V shed 5 bases, J shed 6 bases, and the junction held 9 bases outside the gene matches. This CDR3 comprises 15 residues. As DNA, the CDR3 is TGTGCCAGTAGTCCCAGCGGGAGACCTGTCAATGAGCAGTTCTTC. Translating it yields CASSPSGRPVNEQFF.

The chain recombines TRBV6-4 with TRBJ2-2; 11 bases fit TRBD2. The V gene's germline CDR1 is MRHNA and CDR2 SNTAGT. After removal of 6 bases from V and 5 bases from J, the junction contained 5 bases not matched to a gene. The CDR3 totals 15 residues. The CDR3 DNA sequence: TGTGCCAGCAGAGAGGGACTAGCGGCAACCGGGGAGCTGTTTTTT. Protein sequence: CASREGLAATGELFF.

This chain links TRBV27 with TRBJ2-3; D is unresolved. The length of the CDR3 is 13 residues. Germline V gives CDR1 MNHEY, CDR2 SMNVEV (reference sequence). Between the trimmed V and J ends, which lost 1 base and 5 bases, there was a span of 7 bases. The chain's CDR3 is CASSLFGQDTQYF. The CDR3 nucleotides read TGTGCCAGCAGTTTATTTGGGCAAGATACGCAGTATTTT.

J is TRBJ2-1 and V is TRBV19; 8 bases agree with TRBD1. The CDR3 is 14 amino acids. The trim removed 7 bases at V and 6 bases at J, leaving 8 bases unmatched. The germline CDR1 and CDR2 sequences are LNHDA and SQIVND (reference sequence). The CDR3 here is CASKDRVAFNEQFF. The CDR3 DNA reads as TGTGCCAGTAAGGACAGGGTGGCCTTCAATGAGCAGTTCTTC.

The chain has TRBV7-2 and TRBJ2-2, with TRBD2 matching over 15 bases. The V gene's germline CDR1 is SGHTA and CDR2 FQGNSA. J lost 4 bases, V lost 5 bases, and 11 bases had no gene match. The CDR3 extends over 19 amino acids. The CDR3 DNA sequence: TGTGCCAGCAGCCCACGGACTAGCGGGAGGGCCGTAAGCACCGGGGAGCTGTTTTTT. It translates to CASSPRTSGRAVSTGELFF.

This chain connects TRBV18 to TRBJ2-5; tentatively, D is TRBD1 (5 bases). V lost 3 bases and J lost 2, with 13 bases in between. The length of the CDR3 is 15 residues. The germline gives CDR1 KGHSH, CDR2 LQKENI. CDR3 residues: CASSPSRAGQETQYF. As DNA, the CDR3 is TGTGCCAGCTCACCCTCCAGGGCTGGACAAGAGACCCAGTACTTC. Combining the CDR3 with reference TRBV18 and TRBJ2-5 gives the whole variable domain NAGVMQNPRHLVRRRGQEARLRCSPMKGHSHVYWYRQLPEEGLKFMVYLQKENIIDESGMPKERFSAEFPKEGPSILRIQQVVRGDSAAYFCASSPSRAGQETQYFGPGTRLLVL.

This clone has just one count. The chain joins TRBV4-1 to TRBJ1-2; no clear D. Germline assignment: CDR1 MGHRA and CDR2 YSYEKL. The V end lost 0 bases, the J end lost 4 bases, and 21 bases lay between the germline ends. There are 18 residues in the CDR3. CDR3 nucleotide sequence: TGCGCCAGCAGCCAAGATCGGGTAGAGCATCGGGGAGGCTATGGCTACACCTTC. Its protein product is CASSQDRVEHRGGYGYTF.

This chain joins TRBV30 and TRBJ1-5; 9 bases fit TRBD1. The CDR3 runs 18 residues. Trimming removed 0 bases from V and 3 bases from J; junction bases left unmatched: 12. Per the germline V gene, CDR1 is GTSNPN and CDR2 is SVGIG (reference sequence). Here the CDR3 DNA reads TGTGCCTGGAGTGTAAAGGGACAGGGATTCTTTGACAATCAGCCCCAGCATTTT. It is translated as CAWSVKGQGFFDNQPQHF.

The chain links TRBV20-1 to TRBJ2-1; D is unclear. CDR1 is DFQATT and CDR2 is SNEGSKA in the germline V gene (reference sequence). Trimming left V 3 bases short and J 8 bases short, with 17 bases between. The CDR3 totals 14 residues. DNA of the CDR3: TGCAGTGCTAGTTTCTGGTCGGGTCTGGATGAGCAGTTCTTC. Translating it yields CSASFWSGLDEQFF.

V gene TRBV15 combines with J gene TRBJ1-6, with 7 bases lining up with TRBD1. Unmatched junction bases numbered 5, after V lost 1 base and J lost 8 bases. Germline V gene sequence: CDR1 LNHNV, CDR2 YYDKDF (reference sequence). The CDR3 totals 15 residues. The CDR3 region is CATSRGQGSDSPLHF. The CDR3 DNA is TGTGCCACCAGCAGAGGACAGGGTTCTGATTCACCCCTCCACTTT.

The chain couples TRBV28 to TRBJ1-3, with 8 bases lining up with TRBD1. J gave up 0 bases and V 5 bases, and 3 bases lay outside the gene matches. There are 15 residues in the CDR3. Per germline, CDR1 MDHEN and CDR2 SYDVKM. CDR3 sequence reads: CASSRDRSSGNTIYF. CDR3 bases: TGTGCCAGCAGTAGGGACAGGAGCTCTGGAAACACCATATATTTT.

The rearrangement links TRBV7-3 to TRBJ1-6; 10 bases map to TRBD1. With V trimmed by 3 bases and J by 10 bases, 6 bases remained unmatched. Germline values: CDR1 SGHTA, CDR2 FQGTGA. This CDR3 is 15 amino acids long. Here the CDR3 DNA reads TGTGCCAGCAGCTTGGGACAGGGGACGGCCTCACCCCTCCACTTT. As protein: CASSLGQGTASPLHF.

The chain has TRBV19 and TRBJ2-1, with D possibly TRBD2 on 6 matching bases. The CDR3 consists of 15 residues. The V end lost 3 bases, the J end lost 4 bases, and 13 bases lay between the germline ends. CDR1 and CDR2 from the germline V gene are LNHDA and SQIVND (reference sequence). The CDR3 sequence is CASSILGTPYNEQFF. The CDR3 DNA is TGTGCCAGTAGTATCCTCGGGACTCCTTACAATGAGCAGTTCTTC.

The chain couples TRBV4-3 to TRBJ2-7; D gene uncertain. V was trimmed by 0 bases and J by 3 bases, leaving 9 bases between them. CDR1 LGHNA and CDR2 YSLEER come from the germline V gene. The CDR3 is made up of 14 amino acids. In nucleotides, the CDR3 is TGCGCCAGCAGCCAAGATCTTTTCCGCTACGAGCAGTACTTC. This translates into CASSQDLFRYEQYF.